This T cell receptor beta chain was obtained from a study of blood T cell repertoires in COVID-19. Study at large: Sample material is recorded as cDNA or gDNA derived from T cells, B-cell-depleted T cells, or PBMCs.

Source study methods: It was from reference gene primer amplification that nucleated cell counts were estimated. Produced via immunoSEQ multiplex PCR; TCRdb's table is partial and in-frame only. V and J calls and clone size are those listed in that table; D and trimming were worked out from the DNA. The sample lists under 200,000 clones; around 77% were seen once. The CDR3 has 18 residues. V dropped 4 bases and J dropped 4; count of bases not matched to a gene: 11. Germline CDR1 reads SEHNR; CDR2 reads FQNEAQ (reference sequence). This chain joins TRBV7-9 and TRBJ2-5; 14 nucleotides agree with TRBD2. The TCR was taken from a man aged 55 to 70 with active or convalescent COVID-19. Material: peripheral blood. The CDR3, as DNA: TGTGCCAGCAGCTCTCCGGGACTAGCGGGAGAGGGTGGAGAGACCCAGTACTTC. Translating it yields CASSSPGLAGEGGETQYF.